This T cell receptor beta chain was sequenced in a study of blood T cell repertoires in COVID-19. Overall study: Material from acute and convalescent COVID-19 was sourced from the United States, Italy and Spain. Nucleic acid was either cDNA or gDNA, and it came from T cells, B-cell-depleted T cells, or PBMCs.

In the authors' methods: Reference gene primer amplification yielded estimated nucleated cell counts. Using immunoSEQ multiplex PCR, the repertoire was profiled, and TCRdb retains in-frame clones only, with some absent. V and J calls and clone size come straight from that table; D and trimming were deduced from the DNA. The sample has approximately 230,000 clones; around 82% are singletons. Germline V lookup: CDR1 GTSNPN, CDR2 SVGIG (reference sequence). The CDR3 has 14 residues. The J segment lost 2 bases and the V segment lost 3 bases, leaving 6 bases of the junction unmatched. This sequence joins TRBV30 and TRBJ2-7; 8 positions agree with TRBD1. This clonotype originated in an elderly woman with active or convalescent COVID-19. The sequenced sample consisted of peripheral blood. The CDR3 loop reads CAWRDRDLTYEQYF. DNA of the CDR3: TGTGCCTGGAGGGACAGGGACCTTACCTACGAGCAGTACTTC.